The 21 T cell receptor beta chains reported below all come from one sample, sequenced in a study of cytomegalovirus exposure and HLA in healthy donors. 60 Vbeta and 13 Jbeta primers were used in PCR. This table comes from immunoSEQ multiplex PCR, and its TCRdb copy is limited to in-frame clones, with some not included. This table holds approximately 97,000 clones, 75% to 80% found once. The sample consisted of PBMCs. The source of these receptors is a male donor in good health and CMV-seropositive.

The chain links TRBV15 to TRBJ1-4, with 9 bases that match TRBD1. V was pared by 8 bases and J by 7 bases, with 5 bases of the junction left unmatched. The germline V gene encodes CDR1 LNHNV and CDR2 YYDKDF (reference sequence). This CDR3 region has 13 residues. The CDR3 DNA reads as TGTGCCACCCGCGGACAGGGGATTGAAAAACTGTTTTTT. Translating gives CATRGQGIEKLFF.

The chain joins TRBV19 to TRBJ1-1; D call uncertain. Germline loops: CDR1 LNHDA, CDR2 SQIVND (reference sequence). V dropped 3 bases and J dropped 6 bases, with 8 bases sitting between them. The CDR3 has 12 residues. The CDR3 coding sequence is TGTGCCAGTAGTATCCTAACTGCTGAAGCTTTCTTT. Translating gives CASSILTAEAFF.

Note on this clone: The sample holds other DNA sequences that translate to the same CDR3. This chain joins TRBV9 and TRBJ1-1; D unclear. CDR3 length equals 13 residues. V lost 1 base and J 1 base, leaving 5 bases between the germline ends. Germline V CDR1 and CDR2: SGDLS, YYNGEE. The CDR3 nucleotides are TGTGCCAGCAGCGTAACGGGGAACACTGAAGCTTTCTTT. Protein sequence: CASSVTGNTEAFF.

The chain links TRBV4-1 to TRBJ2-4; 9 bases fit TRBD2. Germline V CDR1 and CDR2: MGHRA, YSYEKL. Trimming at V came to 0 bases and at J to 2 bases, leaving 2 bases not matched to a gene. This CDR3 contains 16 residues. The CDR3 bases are TGCGCCAGCAGCCAAGATAGCGGGAGCTCCAAAAACATTCAGTACTTC. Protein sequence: CASSQDSGSSKNIQYF.

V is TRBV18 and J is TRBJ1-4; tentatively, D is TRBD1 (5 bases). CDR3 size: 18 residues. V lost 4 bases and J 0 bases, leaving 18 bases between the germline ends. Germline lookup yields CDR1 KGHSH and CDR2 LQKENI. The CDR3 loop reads CASSLRTRRQSTNEKLFF. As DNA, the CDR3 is TGTGCCAGCTCACTTCGGACACGTCGCCAATCAACTAATGAAAAACTGTTTTTT. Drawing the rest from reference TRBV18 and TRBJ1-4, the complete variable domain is NAGVMQNPRHLVRRRGQEARLRCSPMKGHSHVYWYRQLPEEGLKFMVYLQKENIIDESGMPKERFSAEFPKEGPSILRIQQVVRGDSAAYFCASSLRTRRQSTNEKLFFGSGTQLSVL.

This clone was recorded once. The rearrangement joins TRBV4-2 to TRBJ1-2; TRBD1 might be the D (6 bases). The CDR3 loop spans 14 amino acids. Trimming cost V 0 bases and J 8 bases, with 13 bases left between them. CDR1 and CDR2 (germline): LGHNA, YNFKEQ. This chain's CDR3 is CASSQESGGTGYTF. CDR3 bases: TGTGCCAGCAGCCAAGAGAGCGGGGGCACGGGCTACACCTTC.

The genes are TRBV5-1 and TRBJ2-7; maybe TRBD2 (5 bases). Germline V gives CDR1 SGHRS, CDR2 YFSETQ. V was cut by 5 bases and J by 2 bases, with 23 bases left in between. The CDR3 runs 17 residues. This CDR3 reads CASRRRQRQTGTYEQYF. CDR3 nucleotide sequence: TGCGCCAGCAGGAGGAGGCAAAGGCAAACCGGGACCTACGAGCAGTACTTC.

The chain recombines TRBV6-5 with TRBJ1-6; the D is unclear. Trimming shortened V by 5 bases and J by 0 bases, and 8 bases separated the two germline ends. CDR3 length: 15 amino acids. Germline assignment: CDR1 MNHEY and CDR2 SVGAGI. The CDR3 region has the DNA TGTGCCAGCAGTGCCAGTGTCTCCTATAATTCACCCCTCCACTTT. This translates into CASSASVSYNSPLHF.

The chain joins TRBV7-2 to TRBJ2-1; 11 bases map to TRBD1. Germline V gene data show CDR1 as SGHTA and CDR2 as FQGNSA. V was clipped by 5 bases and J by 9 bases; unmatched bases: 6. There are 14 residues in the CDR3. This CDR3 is CASSLGQGAVEQFF. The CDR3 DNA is TGTGCCAGCAGCCTAGGACAGGGGGCTGTTGAGCAGTTCTTC.

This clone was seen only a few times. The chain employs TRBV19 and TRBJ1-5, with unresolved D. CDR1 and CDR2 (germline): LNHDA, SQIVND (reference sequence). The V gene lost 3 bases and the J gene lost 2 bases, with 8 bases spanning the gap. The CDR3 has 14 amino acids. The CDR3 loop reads CASSMVGGNQPQHF. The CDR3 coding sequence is TGTGCCAGTAGTATGGTGGGAGGCAATCAGCCCCAGCATTTT.

The CDR3 reads CAISESQNTGELFF. CDR3 DNA sequence: TGTGCCATCAGTGAGTCTCAGAACACCGGGGAGCTGTTTTTT. V gene TRBV10-3 combines with J gene TRBJ2-2; D not resolved. This CDR3 contains 14 residues. Germline V lookup: CDR1 ENHRY, CDR2 SYGVKD. With 0 bases removed from V and 1 base from J, the gap between germline ends came to 3 bases.

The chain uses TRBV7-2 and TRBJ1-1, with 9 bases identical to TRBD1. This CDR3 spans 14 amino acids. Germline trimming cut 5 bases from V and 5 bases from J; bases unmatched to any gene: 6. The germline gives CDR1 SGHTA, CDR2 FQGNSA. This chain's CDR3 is CASSAWDRVTEAFF. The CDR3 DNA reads TGTGCCAGCAGCGCCTGGGACAGGGTAACTGAAGCTTTCTTT. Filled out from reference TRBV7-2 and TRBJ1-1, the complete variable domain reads GAGVSQSPSNKVTEKGKDVELRCDPISGHTALYWYRQSLGQGLEFLIYFQGNSAPDKSGLPSDRFSAERTGGSVSTLTIQRTQQEDSAVYLCASSAWDRVTEAFFGQGTRLTVV.

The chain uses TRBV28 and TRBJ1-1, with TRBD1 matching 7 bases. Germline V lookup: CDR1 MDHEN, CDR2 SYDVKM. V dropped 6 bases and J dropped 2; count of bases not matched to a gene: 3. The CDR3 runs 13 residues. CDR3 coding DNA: TGTGCCAGCAGCGGGACAGACAACACTGAAGCTTTCTTT. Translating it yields CASSGTDNTEAFF. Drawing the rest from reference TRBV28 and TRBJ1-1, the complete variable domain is DVKVTQSSRYLVKRTGEKVFLECVQDMDHENMFWYRQDPGLGLRLIYFSYDVKMKEKGDIPEGYSVSREKKERFSLILESASTNQTSMYLCASSGTDNTEAFFGQGTRLTVV.

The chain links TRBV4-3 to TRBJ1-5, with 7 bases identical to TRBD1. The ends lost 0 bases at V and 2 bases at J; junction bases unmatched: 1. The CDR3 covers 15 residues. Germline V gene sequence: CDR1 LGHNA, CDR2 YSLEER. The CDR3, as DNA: TGCGCCAGCAGCCAAGATGGACAGGGCAATCAGCCCCAGCATTTT. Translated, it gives CASSQDGQGNQPQHF.

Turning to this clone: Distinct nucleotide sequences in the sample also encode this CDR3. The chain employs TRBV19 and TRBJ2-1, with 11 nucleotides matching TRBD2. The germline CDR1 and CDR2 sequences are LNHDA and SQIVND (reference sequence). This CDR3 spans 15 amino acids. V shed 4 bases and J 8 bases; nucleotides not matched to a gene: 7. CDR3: CASSTTSGIGYEQFF. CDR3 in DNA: TGTGCCAGTAGTACGACTAGCGGGATAGGGTATGAGCAGTTCTTC.

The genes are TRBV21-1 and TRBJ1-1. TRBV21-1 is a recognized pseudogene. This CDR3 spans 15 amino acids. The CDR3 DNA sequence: TGTGCCAGCAGCAAAAATAAAGCGGGAAACACTGAAGCTTTCTTT. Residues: CASSKNKAGNTEAFF.

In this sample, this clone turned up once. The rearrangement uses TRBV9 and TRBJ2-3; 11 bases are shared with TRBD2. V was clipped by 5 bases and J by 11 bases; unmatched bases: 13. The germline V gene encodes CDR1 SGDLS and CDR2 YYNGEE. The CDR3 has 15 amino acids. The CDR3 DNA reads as TGTGCCAGCAGTGGGCTAGCGGGAGGATCCGGGGGGCAGTATTTT. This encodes CASSGLAGGSGGQYF.

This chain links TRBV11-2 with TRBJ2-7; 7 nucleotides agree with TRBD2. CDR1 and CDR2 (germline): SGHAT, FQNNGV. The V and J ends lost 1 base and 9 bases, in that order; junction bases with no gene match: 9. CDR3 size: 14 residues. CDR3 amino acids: CASSLVVGRLVQYF. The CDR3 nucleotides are TGTGCCAGCAGCTTAGTCGTCGGGAGGTTGGTGCAGTACTTC.

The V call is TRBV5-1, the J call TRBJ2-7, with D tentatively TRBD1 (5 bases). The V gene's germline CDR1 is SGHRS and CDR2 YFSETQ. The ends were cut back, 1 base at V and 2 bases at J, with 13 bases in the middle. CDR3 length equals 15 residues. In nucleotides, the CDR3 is TGCGCCAGCAGCTTGACAGGCCTACTCACCTACGAGCAGTACTTC. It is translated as CASSLTGLLTYEQYF.

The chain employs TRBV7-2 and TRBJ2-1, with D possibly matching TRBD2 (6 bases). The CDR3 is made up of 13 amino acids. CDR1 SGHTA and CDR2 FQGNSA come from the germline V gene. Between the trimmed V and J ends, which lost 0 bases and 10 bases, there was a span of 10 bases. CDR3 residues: CASSLAMGGEQFF. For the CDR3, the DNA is TGTGCCAGCAGCTTAGCCATGGGGGGAGAGCAGTTCTTC.

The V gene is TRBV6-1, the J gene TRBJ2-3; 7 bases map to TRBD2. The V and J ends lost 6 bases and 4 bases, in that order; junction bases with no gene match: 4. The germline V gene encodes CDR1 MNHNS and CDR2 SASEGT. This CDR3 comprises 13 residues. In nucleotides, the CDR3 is TGTGCCAGCAGGGCTAGCGGTTCAGATACGCAGTATTTT. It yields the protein CASRASGSDTQYF.